The next 10 T cell receptor beta chains were all read from a single sample in a study of blood T cell repertoires in COVID-19. Measured with immunoSEQ multiplex PCR; TCRdb has only the in-frame clones, and not every one. The table lists about 260,000 clones, 88% of them singletons, with roughly 10% in the top ten. Sequencing was performed on peripheral blood. These receptors all stem from a woman aged 70-85 years with COVID-19, enrolled during active disease.

The chain uses TRBV19 and TRBJ1-1; D ambiguous. This CDR3 comprises 13 residues. From germline, CDR1 is LNHDA and CDR2 SQIVND (reference sequence). V was pared by 4 bases and J by 2 bases, with 8 bases between. CDR3 sequence: CASSSRVNTEAFF. CDR3 bases: TGTGCCAGTAGTAGCCGGGTTAACACTGAAGCTTTCTTT.

This chain joins TRBV4-1 and TRBJ2-7; 9 bases are a match to TRBD2. This CDR3 region has 14 residues. V lost 3 bases to trimming and J lost 3 bases; unmatched junction nucleotides: 3. CDR1 is MGHRA and CDR2 is YSYEKL in the germline V gene. The CDR3 is CASSQSGRFYEQYF. CDR3 nucleotide sequence: TGCGCCAGCAGCCAGAGCGGGAGGTTCTACGAGCAGTACTTC.

The chain couples TRBV29-1 to TRBJ2-7, with 9 bases aligning to TRBD2. Looked up from germline, CDR1 is SQVTM and CDR2 is ANQGSEA. V was pared by 6 bases and J by 0 bases, with 18 bases of the junction left unmatched. The CDR3 is 18 residues long. DNA for the CDR3: TGCAGCGTGACCAAAGGGACTAGCCTTTGGCAAGTCTCCTACGAGCAGTACTTC. Residues: CSVTKGTSLWQVSYEQYF.

This sequence joins TRBV27 and TRBJ1-5; D is ambiguous. Germline assignment: CDR1 MNHEY and CDR2 SMNVEV (reference sequence). This CDR3 is 15 amino acids long. The V and J ends lost 5 bases and 3 bases respectively, with 14 bases between them. The DNA for the CDR3 is TGTGCCAGCAGTCCATCGCGCCTCCCCAATCAGCCCCAGCATTTT. It yields the protein CASSPSRLPNQPQHF.

This chain joins TRBV18 and TRBJ1-6; TRBD1 might be the D (5 bases). With 2 bases removed from V and 10 bases from J, the gap between germline ends came to 18 bases. In germline, CDR1 is KGHSH, CDR2 LQKENI. The CDR3 extends over 16 amino acids. CDR3 loop: CASSPYIQGIDSPLHF. Written as DNA, the CDR3 is TGTGCCAGCTCACCATATATCCAGGGTATCGACTCACCCCTCCACTTT.

The rearrangement uses TRBV5-1 and TRBJ2-1, with 7 bases fitting TRBD2. The CDR3 covers 14 residues. The V gene's germline CDR1 is SGHRS and CDR2 YFSETQ. Losses at the gene ends were 1 base for V and 5 bases for J; bases not matched to a gene: 3. CDR3 in DNA: TGCGCCAGCAGCTTGACTAGCGCGCACAATGAGCAGTTCTTC. Protein product: CASSLTSAHNEQFF.

The CDR3 bases are TGCAGCGTACGGGACTACACAGATACGCAGTATTTT. It codes for CSVRDYTDTQYF. This rearrangement joins TRBV29-1 to TRBJ2-3, with 7 bases matching TRBD2. Germline V gives CDR1 SQVTM, CDR2 ANQGSEA. Germline trimming cut 6 bases from V and 2 bases from J; bases unmatched to any gene: 2. The CDR3 runs to 12 residues.

This chain uses TRBV19 with TRBJ1-2, with unresolved D. The CDR3 is made up of 13 amino acids. Germline CDR1 reads LNHDA; CDR2 reads SQIVND (reference sequence). V was trimmed by 7 bases and J by 4 bases, leaving 13 bases between them. CDR3 region: CASKVGGIYGYTF. The CDR3 coding sequence is TGTGCCAGTAAAGTTGGCGGTATCTATGGCTACACCTTC. Full variable domain (rest looked up from reference TRBV19 and TRBJ1-2): DGGITQSPKYLFRKEGQNVTLSCEQNLNHDAMYWYRQDPGQGLRLIYYSQIVNDFQKGDIAEGYSVSREKKESFPLTVTSAQKNPTAFYLCASKVGGIYGYTFGSGTRLTVV.

The rearrangement uses TRBV19 and TRBJ2-7; 7 bases are a match to TRBD2. The junction had 5 bases not matched to a gene; V was cut back by 3 bases and J by 0 bases. The CDR3 covers 15 residues. CDR1 is LNHDA and CDR2 is SQIVND in the germline V gene (reference sequence). The CDR3 nucleotides are TGTGCCAGTAGTATCCCAGCGGGGAGCTCCTACGAGCAGTACTTC. It encodes CASSIPAGSSYEQYF.

The chain uses TRBV5-1 and TRBJ2-3; no definite D call. V lost 0 bases and J lost 1, with 9 bases in between. The CDR3 is 15 amino acids. The germline V gene has CDR1 SGHRS and CDR2 YFSETQ. The CDR3 nucleotides read TGCGCCAGCAGCTTGGATCCAGTCCGCACAGATACGCAGTATTTT. Translated: CASSLDPVRTDTQYF. Full variable domain (remainder filled in from reference TRBV5-1 and TRBJ2-3): KAGVTQTPRYLIKTRGQQVTLSCSPISGHRSVSWYQQTPGQGLQFLFEYFSETQRNKGNFPGRFSGRQFSNSRSEMNVSTLELGDSALYLCASSLDPVRTDTQYFGPGTRLTVL.